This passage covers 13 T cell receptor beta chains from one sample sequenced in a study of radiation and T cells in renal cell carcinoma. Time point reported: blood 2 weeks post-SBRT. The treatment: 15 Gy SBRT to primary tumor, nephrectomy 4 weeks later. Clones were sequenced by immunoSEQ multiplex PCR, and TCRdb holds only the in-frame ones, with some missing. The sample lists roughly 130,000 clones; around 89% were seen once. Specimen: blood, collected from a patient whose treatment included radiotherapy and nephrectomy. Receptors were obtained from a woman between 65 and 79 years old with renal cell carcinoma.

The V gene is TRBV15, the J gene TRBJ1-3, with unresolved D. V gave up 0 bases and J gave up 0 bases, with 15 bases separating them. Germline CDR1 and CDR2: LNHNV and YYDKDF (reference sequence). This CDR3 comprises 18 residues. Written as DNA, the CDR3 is TGTGCCACCAGCAGAGACCCCGGGTTCAGGCACTCTGGAAACACCATATATTTT. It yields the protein CATSRDPGFRHSGNTIYF.

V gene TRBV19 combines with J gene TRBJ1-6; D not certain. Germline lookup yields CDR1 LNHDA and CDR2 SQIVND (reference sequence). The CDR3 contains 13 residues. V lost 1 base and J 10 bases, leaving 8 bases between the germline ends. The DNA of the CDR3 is TGTGCCAGTAGTATAGGGGGTTCCTCACCCCTCCACTTT. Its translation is CASSIGGSSPLHF.

CDR3 region: CASSPDRIETQYF. As DNA, the CDR3 is TGTGCCAGCAGCCCGGACAGAATTGAGACCCAGTACTTC. V is TRBV5-4 and J is TRBJ2-5, with D tentatively TRBD1 (6 bases). CDR3 size: 13 residues. Between the trimmed V and J ends, which lost 4 bases and 5 bases, there was a span of 12 bases. Germline V gives CDR1 SGHNT, CDR2 YYREEE (reference sequence).

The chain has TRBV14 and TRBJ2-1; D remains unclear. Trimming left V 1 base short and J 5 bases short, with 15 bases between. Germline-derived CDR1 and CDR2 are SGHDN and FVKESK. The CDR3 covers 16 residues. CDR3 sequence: CASSQVVGRSNNEQFF. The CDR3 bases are TGTGCCAGCAGCCAAGTGGTGGGAAGGAGCAACAATGAGCAGTTCTTC.

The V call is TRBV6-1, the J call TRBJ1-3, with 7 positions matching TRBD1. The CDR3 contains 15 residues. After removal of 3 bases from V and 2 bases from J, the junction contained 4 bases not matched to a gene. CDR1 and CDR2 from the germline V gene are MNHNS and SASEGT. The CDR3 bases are TGTGCCAGCAGTGAGCGGCAGGGGGCTGGAAACACCATATATTTT. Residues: CASSERQGAGNTIYF.

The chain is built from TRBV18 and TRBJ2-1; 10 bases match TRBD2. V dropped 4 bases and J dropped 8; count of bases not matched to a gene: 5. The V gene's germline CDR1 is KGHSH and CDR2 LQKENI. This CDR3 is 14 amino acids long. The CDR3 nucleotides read TGTGCCAGCTCACAGCGGGGGGGTTCAGATGAGCAGTTCTTC. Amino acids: CASSQRGGSDEQFF.

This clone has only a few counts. CDR3 DNA: TGTGCCAGCAGCTTAAATCGGGGAATCAGTGGAAACACCATATATTTT. Translation: CASSLNRGISGNTIYF. The chain links TRBV7-2 to TRBJ1-3; no clear D gene. Germline CDR1 and CDR2: SGHTA and FQGNSA. This CDR3 is 16 amino acids long. The V end was cut by 2 bases, the J end by 3 bases, with 14 bases between.

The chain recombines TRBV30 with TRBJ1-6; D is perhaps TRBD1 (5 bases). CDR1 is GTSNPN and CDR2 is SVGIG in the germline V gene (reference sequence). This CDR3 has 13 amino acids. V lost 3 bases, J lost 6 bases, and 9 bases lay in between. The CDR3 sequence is CAWRDSSNSPLHF. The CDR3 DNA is TGTGCCTGGAGAGACAGTAGTAATTCACCCCTCCACTTT.

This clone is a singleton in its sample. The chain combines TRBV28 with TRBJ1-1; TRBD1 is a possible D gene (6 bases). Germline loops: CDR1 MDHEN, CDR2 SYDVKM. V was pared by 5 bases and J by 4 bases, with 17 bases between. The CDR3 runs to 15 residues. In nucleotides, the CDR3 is TGTGCCAGCAGTGCCCCCGGGGGCGTAGGCACTGAAGCTTTCTTT. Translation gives CASSAPGGVGTEAFF.

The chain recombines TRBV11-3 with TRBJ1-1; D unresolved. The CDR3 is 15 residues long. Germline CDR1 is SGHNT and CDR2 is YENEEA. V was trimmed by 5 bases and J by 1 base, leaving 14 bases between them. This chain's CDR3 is CASSQSRWSNTEAFF. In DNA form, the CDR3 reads TGTGCCAGCAGCCAGTCTCGGTGGTCGAACACTGAAGCTTTCTTT. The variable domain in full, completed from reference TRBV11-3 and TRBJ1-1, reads EAGVVQSPRYKIIEKKQPVAFWCNPISGHNTLYWYLQNLGQGPELLIRYENEEAVDDSQLPKDRFSAERLKGVDSTLKIQPAELGDSAVYLCASSQSRWSNTEAFFGQGTRLTVV.

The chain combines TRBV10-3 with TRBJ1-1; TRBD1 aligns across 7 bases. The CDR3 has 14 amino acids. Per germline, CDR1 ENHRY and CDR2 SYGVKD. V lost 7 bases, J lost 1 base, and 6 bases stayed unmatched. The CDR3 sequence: CAITLGGRNTEAFF. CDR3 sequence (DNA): TGTGCCATCACCTTAGGGGGCAGGAACACTGAAGCTTTCTTT.

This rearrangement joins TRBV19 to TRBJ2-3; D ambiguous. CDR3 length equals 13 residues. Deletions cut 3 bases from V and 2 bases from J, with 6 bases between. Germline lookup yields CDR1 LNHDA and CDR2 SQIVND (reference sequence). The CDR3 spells CASSIGHTDTQYF. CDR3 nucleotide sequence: TGTGCCAGTAGTATTGGGCACACAGATACGCAGTATTTT.

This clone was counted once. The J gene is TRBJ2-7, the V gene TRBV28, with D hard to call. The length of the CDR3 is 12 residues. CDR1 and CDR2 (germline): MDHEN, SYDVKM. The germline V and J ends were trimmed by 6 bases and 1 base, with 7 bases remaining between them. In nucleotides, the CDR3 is TGTGCCAGCAGCCCGGCATCCTACGAGCAGTACTTC. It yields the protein CASSPASYEQYF.